The TCR beta chain described here comes from a study of control samples from healthy donors and cancer patients. This clone was seen a handful of times. Germline V gene sequence: CDR1 SQVTM, CDR2 ANQGSEA. J gave up 4 bases and V 3 bases, and 2 bases lay outside the gene matches. The CDR3 totals 14 residues. Profiling relied on immunoSEQ multiplex PCR, and the TCRdb table lists in-frame clones only, not all of them. The sample has about 51,000 clones, about 92% seen once; the top ten hold 1.6%. The TCR was taken from a middle-aged man with colorectal cancer. Sequencing was done on a sample of PBMCs. This chain connects TRBV29-1 to TRBJ2-1, with TRBD2 matching 11 bases. The CDR3 reads CSVDSGRGYNEQFF. For the CDR3, the DNA is TGCAGCGTTGATAGCGGGAGGGGGTACAATGAGCAGTTCTTC.